Below are 17 T cell receptor beta chains sequenced from a single sample in a study of blood T cell repertoires in COVID-19. Libraries were prepared by immunoSEQ multiplex PCR; TCRdb keeps only in-frame clonotypes and omits some of them. The sample carries fewer than 150,000 clones, approximately 84% recorded once. What was sequenced was peripheral blood. Receptors originate from a woman between 25 and 40 years old who had recovered from COVID-19.

This chain uses TRBV5-6 with TRBJ1-2, with TRBD1 matching 7 bases. Trimming cost V 4 bases and J 5 bases; bases outside gene matches: 11. CDR3 length: 15 amino acids. Germline loops: CDR1 SGHDT, CDR2 YYEEEE. As DNA, the CDR3 is TGTGCCAGCAGCGGGTCGGACAGGACTATGTATGGCTACACCTTC. The encoded protein is CASSGSDRTMYGYTF.

The chain combines TRBV11-2 with TRBJ2-7, with TRBD1 matching over 11 bases. The CDR3 runs to 13 residues. Germline CDR1 reads SGHAT; CDR2 reads FQNNGV. Trimming removed 8 bases from V and 4 bases from J; junction bases left unmatched: 4. In nucleotides, the CDR3 is TGTGCCAGCGGCCGGGACAGGGGGTACGAGCAGTACTTC. Amino acids: CASGRDRGYEQYF. The complete variable domain, with remaining parts taken from reference TRBV11-2 and TRBJ2-7, reads EAGVAQSPRYKIIEKRQSVAFWCNPISGHATLYWYQQILGQGPKLLIQFQNNGVVDDSQLPKDRFSAERLKGVDSTLKIQPAKLEDSAVYLCASGRDRGYEQYFGPGTRLTVT.

The chain employs TRBV19 and TRBJ1-5; D is unclear. Trimming removed 3 bases from V and 3 bases from J, with 6 bases in between. This CDR3 comprises 13 residues. Germline V CDR1 and CDR2: LNHDA, SQIVND (reference sequence). The CDR3 protein is CASSMALNQPQHF. DNA for the CDR3: TGTGCCAGTAGTATGGCCCTCAATCAGCCCCAGCATTTT.

The chain is built from TRBV5-5 and TRBJ1-5; 7 nucleotides match TRBD1. Germline assignment: CDR1 SGHKS and CDR2 YYEKEE (reference sequence). Germline trimming cut 4 bases from V and 1 base from J; bases unmatched to any gene: 11. This CDR3 has 17 residues. The CDR3 sequence: CASSQDREKGSNQPQHF. The CDR3 DNA sequence: TGTGCCAGCAGCCAAGACAGGGAGAAGGGGAGCAATCAGCCCCAGCATTTT.

This clone was observed a single time. The V gene is TRBV7-3, the J gene TRBJ1-1, with 8 bases that match TRBD1. The CDR3 runs 15 residues. Germline trimming cut 5 bases from V and 1 base from J; bases unmatched to any gene: 6. Germline CDR1 reads SGHTA; CDR2 reads FQGTGA. The CDR3 region is CASSRQGPGNTEAFF. In DNA, the CDR3 is TGTGCCAGCAGCCGACAGGGGCCGGGGAACACTGAAGCTTTCTTT.

The rearrangement links TRBV7-9 to TRBJ1-4; 7 positions match TRBD1. CDR3 size: 16 residues. The V and J ends lost 5 bases and 7 bases, in that order; junction bases with no gene match: 13. Germline V CDR1 and CDR2: SEHNR, FQNEAQ (reference sequence). In DNA form, the CDR3 reads TGTGCCAGCAGCGTTGAAGGAGGGGGCGTTACTGAAAAACTGTTTTTT. It encodes CASSVEGGGVTEKLFF.

The chain carries TRBV5-1 and TRBJ2-7; the D gene is possibly TRBD2 (7 bases). Trimming cost V 8 bases and J 6 bases, with 18 bases left between them. From germline, CDR1 is SGHRS and CDR2 YFSETQ. This CDR3 contains 13 residues. The CDR3 region is CASGGGGSPEQYF. DNA for the CDR3: TGCGCCAGTGGAGGGGGAGGGAGTCCCGAGCAGTACTTC.

The J gene is TRBJ1-1, the V gene TRBV27; weak D call: TRBD1 (6 bases). Germline V gene sequence: CDR1 MNHEY, CDR2 SMNVEV (reference sequence). The CDR3 totals 14 residues. Trimming left V 4 bases short and J 0 bases short, with 9 bases between. DNA for the CDR3: TGTGCCAGCAGTTGGACAGCCATGAACACTGAAGCTTTCTTT. It codes for CASSWTAMNTEAFF.

J is TRBJ2-7 and V is TRBV2, with D tentatively TRBD2 (6 bases). The CDR3 spans 13 residues. V was trimmed by 4 bases and J by 5 bases, leaving 12 bases between them. The germline CDR1 and CDR2 sequences are SNHLY and FYNNEI. The CDR3 reads CASSGGPGDEQYF. CDR3 DNA: TGTGCCAGCAGTGGGGGCCCGGGGGACGAGCAGTACTTC.

This chain uses TRBV7-2 with TRBJ2-7; 8 bases fit TRBD2. V lost 5 bases to trimming and J lost 5 bases; unmatched junction nucleotides: 11. The germline V gene has CDR1 SGHTA and CDR2 FQGNSA. CDR3 length: 15 amino acids. CDR3 in DNA: TGTGCCAGCAGCCGCGGGGGGACAATATCCAACGAGCAGTACTTC. This sequence encodes CASSRGGTISNEQYF.

The chain recombines TRBV19 with TRBJ2-2; D gene unclear. CDR3 length equals 16 residues. Looked up from germline, CDR1 is LNHDA and CDR2 is SQIVND (reference sequence). Deletions cut 0 bases from V and 0 bases from J, with 8 bases between. The CDR3 DNA reads TGTGCCAGTAGTATAGATCGGCGGCCGAACACCGGGGAGCTGTTTTTT. Protein product: CASSIDRRPNTGELFF.

The chain employs TRBV5-6 and TRBJ1-3; D perhaps matches TRBD1 (6 bases). The CDR3 is 16 residues long. The ends were cut back, 4 bases at V and 1 base at J, with 15 bases in the middle. The germline V gene has CDR1 SGHDT and CDR2 YYEEEE. DNA for the CDR3: TGTGCCAGCAGCGGACGGGACACCGGTTCTGGAAACACCATATATTTT. As protein: CASSGRDTGSGNTIYF.

The rearrangement links TRBV5-1 to TRBJ2-2; 7 bases agree with TRBD1. CDR1 SGHRS and CDR2 YFSETQ come from the germline V gene. The CDR3 extends over 15 amino acids. V was clipped by 3 bases and J by 6 bases; unmatched bases: 8. CDR3 in DNA: TGCGCCAGCAGCTGGGACAGAGAAAGGCCCGGGGAGCTGTTTTTT. Translation gives CASSWDRERPGELFF.

The CDR3 DNA sequence: TGTGCCAGCAGCTTGGGGGGACAGGGGAAAAGTGAAAAACTGTTTTTT. Its translation is CASSLGGQGKSEKLFF. The chain carries TRBV5-6 and TRBJ1-4; 10 bases agree with TRBD1. CDR3 length: 16 residues. The V gene's germline CDR1 is SGHDT and CDR2 YYEEEE. Trimming at V came to 0 bases and at J to 7 bases, leaving 6 bases not matched to a gene. The whole variable domain, remainder taken from reference TRBV5-6 and TRBJ1-4, is DAGVTQSPTHLIKTRGQQVTLRCSPKSGHDTVSWYQQALGQGPQFIFQYYEEEERQRGNFPDRFSGHQFPNYSSELNVNALLLGDSALYLCASSLGGQGKSEKLFFGSGTQLSVL.

The chain links TRBV2 to TRBJ2-1, with 7 bases fitting TRBD2. This CDR3 has 16 amino acids. Germline CDR1 SNHLY, CDR2 FYNNEI. Trimming removed 1 base from V and 14 bases from J; junction bases left unmatched: 17. CDR3 residues: CASSEDMELAQTSEFF. The DNA of the CDR3 is TGTGCCAGCAGTGAAGACATGGAACTAGCGCAAACCTCGGAGTTCTTC.

The chain recombines TRBV4-1 with TRBJ1-5; weak D call: TRBD1 (5 bases). The CDR3 totals 16 residues. The ends were cut back, 1 base at V and 4 bases at J, with 14 bases in the middle. Germline V lookup: CDR1 MGHRA, CDR2 YSYEKL. CDR3 nucleotide sequence: TGCGCCAGCAGCCAAGGTCTCCAGGGTAGGAATCAGCCCCAGCATTTT. Translating gives CASSQGLQGRNQPQHF.

J is TRBJ1-4 and V is TRBV12-3 or TRBV12-4; 7 bases fit TRBD1. The CDR3 has 13 residues. The V segment lost 7 bases and the J segment 7 bases; nucleotides outside the gene matches: 6. The CDR3: CASMRDSSEKLFF. The DNA for the CDR3 is TGTGCCAGCATGCGGGACAGCAGTGAAAAACTGTTTTTT.